Listed below are T cell receptor beta chains from one sample, sequenced in a study of T cells in Graves' hyperthyroidism and ophthalmopathy. TCRdb independently ran MiXCR on the multiplex PCR reads; one entry per CDR3 protein. The sample lists approximately 210,000 distinct CDR3 sequences; approximately 17% were seen once. The specimen sequenced was blood. Every receptor here comes from a man over 45 with Graves' hyperthyroidism. Each CDR3 is given with its conserved first and last residue. The order of the fields is V gene, CDR3 protein.

>TRBV7-8
CASSTLAGLAKNIQFF
>TRBV4-1
CASSQSRAGSGNTIYF
>TRBV11-1
CASSIRVGTDTQYF
>TRBV5-1
CASSPRTSVYEQYF
>TRBV7-2
CASSLRQAMNTEAFF
>TRBV24-1
CATTSPGGGTQYF
>TRBV13
CASSLGGTLNSEQYF
>TRBV9
CASSVAGSLGETQYF
>TRBV7-3
CASSTGLAGDTQYF
>TRBV7-2
CASSLVRASGSRADTQYF
>TRBV10-3
CATLAPRESINEQFF
>TRBV9
CASSVDRASEQFF
>TRBV3-1
CASSNSGRAGEQFF
>TRBV27
CASSSRTGDEQYF
>TRBV6-2/TRBV6-3
CDSSYVAGGGNEQFF
>TRBV5-1
CASSLGRGAYPSTDTQYF
>TRBV6-2/TRBV6-3
CASSYPLAGGPYNEQFF
>TRBV20-1
CSARDRQRSAGNEQFF
>TRBV27
CASSLKASGRALETQYF
>TRBV20-1
CAPVSGSTDTQYF
>TRBV7-3
CASSLTRDSGKETQYF
>TRBV3-1
CASTPQVNSASAFF
>TRBV7-9
CASFTSGITYEQYF
>TRBV28
CASSFPGGLAGIEAQYF
>TRBV6-1
CASSELAGAPDTQYF
>TRBV5-1
CASSLELGAEKLFF
>TRBV10-3
CAISGTNVQETQYF
>TRBV18
CASTPTGVHYEQYF
>TRBV28
CASSPGGQQGFYNSPLHF
>TRBV6-1
CASSEAWRVTEAFF
>TRBV6-6
CASSYSLRAGVHEQYF
>TRBV6-1
CASNPVVAKNIQYF
>TRBV11-2
CASTLDREAFF
>TRBV2
CASSAFRSNGVTDTQYF
>TRBV24-1
CATSDPTATSGTDTQYF
>TRBV5-8
CASSFGSGGFFTDTQYF
>TRBV3-2
CASSLKMWRDRVHEQYF
>TRBV5-1
CASSPLGTGMEKLFF
>TRBV2
CASTRGSMETQYF
>TRBV11-2
CASSLAGGPYEQFF